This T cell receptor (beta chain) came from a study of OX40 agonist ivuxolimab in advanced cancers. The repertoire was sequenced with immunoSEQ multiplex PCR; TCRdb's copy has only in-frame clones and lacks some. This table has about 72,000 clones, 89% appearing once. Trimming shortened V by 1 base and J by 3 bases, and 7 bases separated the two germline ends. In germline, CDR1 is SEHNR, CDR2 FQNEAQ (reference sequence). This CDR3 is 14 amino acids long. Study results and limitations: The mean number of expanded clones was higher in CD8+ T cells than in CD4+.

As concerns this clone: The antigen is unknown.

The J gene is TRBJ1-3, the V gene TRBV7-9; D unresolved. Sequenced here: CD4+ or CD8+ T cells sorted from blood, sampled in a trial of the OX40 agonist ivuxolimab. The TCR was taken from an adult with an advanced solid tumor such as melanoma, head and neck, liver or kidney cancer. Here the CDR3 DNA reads TGTGCCAGCAGCTTAGGGGGTTATGGAAACACCATATATTTT. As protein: CASSLGGYGNTIYF.